The rows below give T cell receptor beta chains drawn from one sample of a study of OX40 agonist ivuxolimab in advanced cancers. The assay was immunoSEQ multiplex PCR, and TCRdb's table has in-frame clones only and misses some. The sample includes under 70,000 clones, about 89% seen only once; the top ten take roughly 1.1%. The sample in question was CD4+ or CD8+ T cells sorted from blood, obtained in a trial of the OX40 agonist ivuxolimab. Source of these receptors: an adult with an advanced solid tumor such as melanoma, head and neck, liver or kidney cancer. Both conserved end residues are part of each CDR3. Fields, in order: D gene, V gene, clone size, J gene, CDR3 protein, CDR3 DNA. D genes are given only for firm matches. The size of a clone is reported for some rows only, either as once, few or many, or as a class for expanded clones.

>-|TRBV6-1|-|TRBJ2-2
CASSSGQNTGELFF
TGTGCCAGCAGCTCGGGACAGAACACCGGGGAGCTGTTTTTT
>TRBD2|TRBV15|-|TRBJ2-1
CATSRDTSGRPEQFF
TGTGCCACCAGCAGAGATACTAGCGGGCGGCCTGAGCAGTTCTTC
>TRBD2|TRBV10-3|-|TRBJ2-3
CAIKRASGHTDTQYF
TGTGCCATCAAAAGGGCTAGCGGGCACACAGATACGCAGTATTTT
>TRBD1|TRBV14|-|TRBJ1-3
CASSQDATGGRLLNTIYF
TGTGCCAGCAGCCAAGATGCGACAGGGGGGAGACTTCTAAACACCATATATTTT
>TRBD1|TRBV6-6|once|TRBJ2-7
CASSRTGGEQYF
TGTGCCAGCAGTCGGACAGGGGGCGAGCAGTACTTC
>-|TRBV20-1|-|TRBJ2-1
CSAKRTDEQFF
TGCAGTGCTAAACGCACCGATGAGCAGTTCTTC
>-|TRBV5-4|few|TRBJ1-3
CASTPGSGNTIYF
TGTGCCAGCACCCCGGGAAGCGGAAACACCATATATTTT
>-|TRBV28|-|TRBJ2-5
CASRDRRAGLQETQYF
TGTGCCAGCAGGGACAGAAGAGCGGGTCTCCAAGAGACCCAGTACTTC
>TRBD1|TRBV10-3|-|TRBJ2-6
CASRDSLYSGANVLTF
TGTGCCAGCCGGGACAGCCTTTACTCTGGGGCCAACGTCCTGACTTTC
>-|TRBV10-1|-|TRBJ1-2
CASPDWGRGGRDGYTF
TGCGCCAGCCCCGACTGGGGCAGGGGAGGGCGAGATGGCTACACCTTC
>TRBD1|TRBV7-2|-|TRBJ2-2
CASSLGDRGRYTGELFF
TGTGCCAGCAGCTTAGGGGACAGGGGGCGATACACCGGGGAGCTGTTTTTT
>-|TRBV7-2|-|TRBJ2-7
CASSPPGAYEQYF
TGTGCCAGCAGCCCCCCGGGGGCCTACGAGCAGTACTTC
>-|TRBV7-2|once|TRBJ2-2
CASSPIGGTNTGELFF
TGTGCCAGCAGTCCTATTGGGGGGACGAACACCGGGGAGCTGTTTTTT
>-|TRBV7-3|-|TRBJ2-2
CASSLRGQHTGELFF
TGTGCCAGCAGCTTAAGGGGGCAGCACACCGGGGAGCTGTTTTTT
>TRBD1|TRBV19|medium-sized|TRBJ2-5
CASSVPDREKTQYF
TGTGCCAGTAGTGTCCCTGACAGGGAAAAGACCCAGTACTTC
>TRBD2|TRBV6-5|-|TRBJ2-1
CASSPSGRTYNEQFF
TGTGCCAGCAGTCCGAGCGGGAGGACCTACAATGAGCAGTTCTTC
>-|TRBV19|-|TRBJ2-6
CASVSASGANVLTF
TGTGCCAGTGTGTCGGCTTCTGGGGCCAACGTCCTGACTTTC
>-|TRBV11-1|-|TRBJ2-5
CASSLSKEAETQYF
TGTGCCAGCAGCCTTAGTAAGGAGGCAGAGACCCAGTACTTC
>TRBD1|TRBV18|-|TRBJ1-2
CASSLGTGNGYTF
TGTGCCAGCTCACTTGGGACAGGGAATGGCTACACCTTC
>TRBD1|TRBV2|-|TRBJ2-2
CASSVQGLKNTGELFF
TGTGCCAGCAGCGTACAGGGGCTCAAGAACACCGGGGAGCTGTTTTTT
>-|TRBV28|-|TRBJ1-3
CASSRPRVGNTIYF
TGTGCCAGCAGTCGCCCAAGGGTTGGAAACACCATATATTTT
>-|TRBV7-6|few|TRBJ1-2
CATRWGRGGAGYGYTF
TGTGCCACCAGATGGGGCCGGGGGGGCGCCGGCTATGGCTACACCTTC
>-|TRBV27|-|TRBJ1-1
CASSTVMNTEAFF
TGTGCCAGCAGTACGGTAATGAACACTGAAGCTTTCTTT
>-|TRBV2|-|TRBJ1-5
CASLWDTSRPQHF
TGTGCCAGCCTTTGGGACACTTCTAGGCCCCAGCATTTT
>-|TRBV6-5|-|TRBJ1-1
CASSQQGEAFF
TGTGCCAGCAGCCAGCAGGGTGAAGCTTTCTTT
>-|TRBV28|-|TRBJ2-7
CASSLGGSYEQYF
TGTGCCAGCAGTTTAGGGGGATCCTACGAGCAGTACTTC
>-|TRBV29-1|-|TRBJ2-3
CSVGVGNTDTQYF
TGCAGCGTTGGAGTAGGCAACACAGATACGCAGTATTTT
>TRBD2|TRBV9|-|TRBJ2-5
CASSPLAGVGTQYF
TGTGCCAGCAGTCCACTAGCGGGAGTTGGGACCCAGTACTTC
>TRBD1|TRBV29-1|-|TRBJ2-3
CSVAGTGRTDTQYF
TGCAGCGTAGCCGGGACAGGGAGGACAGATACGCAGTATTTT
>-|TRBV6-1|-|TRBJ2-3
CASLRASGTQYF
TGTGCCAGCCTAAGGGCCAGTGGGACGCAGTATTTT
>-|TRBV18|few|TRBJ2-6
CASSPQNTGAGANVLTF
TGTGCCAGCTCACCACAGAACACAGGAGCTGGGGCCAACGTCCTGACTTTC
>-|TRBV5-4|-|TRBJ2-3
CASSLAPSDTQYF
TGTGCCAGCAGCTTGGCCCCCTCAGATACGCAGTATTTT
>-|TRBV27|-|TRBJ2-7
CASSFSAVGAYEQYF
TGTGCCAGCAGTTTCTCCGCCGTGGGGGCATACGAGCAGTACTTC
>-|TRBV11-3|once|TRBJ2-7
CASSSQDSNYEQYF
TGTGCCAGCAGCTCACAAGACTCCAACTACGAGCAGTACTTC
>-|TRBV7-2|-|TRBJ2-7
CASSSTARHYEQYF
TGTGCCAGCAGCTCGACAGCTCGACACTACGAGCAGTACTTC
>TRBD1|TRBV10-3|-|TRBJ2-3
CATKPRTGGAGTDTQYF
TGTGCCACCAAACCCAGGACAGGGGGCGCCGGCACAGATACGCAGTATTTT
>-|TRBV7-3|-|TRBJ2-2
CASSLNPPRRSPGELFF
TGTGCCAGCAGCTTAAACCCCCCTCGACGTTCCCCCGGGGAGCTGTTTTTT
>TRBD1|TRBV10-1|-|TRBJ1-2
CASSPSGTGAYGYTF
TGCGCCAGCAGCCCCTCCGGGACAGGGGCCTATGGCTACACCTTC
>TRBD2|TRBV13|few|TRBJ2-7
CASSRLGTTTQQYF
TGTGCCAGCAGCCGACTCGGGACTACCACACAGCAGTACTTC
>TRBD2|TRBV7-9|-|TRBJ2-7
CASSLAGREWAYEQYF
TGTGCCAGCAGCTTAGCTGGGAGGGAGTGGGCCTACGAGCAGTACTTC
>TRBD2|TRBV30|-|TRBJ2-7
CASARTSGSEQYF
TGTGCCTCCGCCCGGACTAGCGGGAGCGAGCAGTACTTC
>-|TRBV4-3|few|TRBJ1-1
CASSQDTGLGAFF
TGCGCCAGCAGCCAAGATACCGGGTTAGGGGCTTTCTTT
>-|TRBV5-1|few|TRBJ2-3
CASSFNRSQGDTQYF
TGCGCCAGCAGCTTCAACCGGAGCCAAGGAGATACGCAGTATTTT
>-|TRBV7-2|-|TRBJ2-7
CASSLASYRARSSYEQYF
TGTGCCAGCAGCTTAGCATCGTATCGAGCGCGGAGTTCCTACGAGCAGTACTTC
>-|TRBV2|-|TRBJ2-2
CASSVQGRKNTGELFF
TGTGCCAGCAGTGTTCAGGGACGGAAGAACACCGGGGAGCTGTTTTTT
>TRBD1|TRBV5-6|-|TRBJ2-1
CASSPGTGVSWEQFF
TGTGCCAGCAGCCCCGGGACAGGGGTCTCATGGGAGCAGTTCTTC
>-|TRBV20-1|-|TRBJ1-4
CSRQFNEKLFF
TGCAGTCGACAGTTTAATGAAAAACTGTTTTTT
>-|TRBV28|-|TRBJ1-1
CASSSASVGAWTEAFF
TGTGCCAGCAGTTCGGCGTCAGTCGGGGCTTGGACTGAAGCTTTCTTT
>-|TRBV28|-|TRBJ2-7
CASSLVSREQYF
TGTGCCAGCAGTTTGGTTAGTCGGGAGCAGTACTTC
>-|TRBV2|-|TRBJ2-2
CASKRTSNTGELFF
TGTGCCAGCAAACGGACATCGAACACCGGGGAGCTGTTTTTT
>TRBD1|TRBV28|-|TRBJ1-2
CASSSGTGANYGYTF
TGTGCCAGCAGTTCCGGGACAGGGGCTAACTATGGCTACACCTTC
>-|TRBV7-9|-|TRBJ2-3
CASSPSLGTTDTQYF
TGTGCCAGCAGCCCCTCGCTCGGAACCACAGATACGCAGTATTTT
>TRBD2|TRBV28|-|TRBJ2-3
CASRGLAGADTQYF
TGTGCCAGCAGGGGACTAGCGGGAGCAGATACGCAGTATTTT
>-|TRBV9|-|TRBJ2-7
CASSRSGSRNEQYF
TGTGCCAGCAGCCGTTCCGGGAGCAGGAACGAGCAGTACTTC
>-|TRBV10-1|-|TRBJ2-2
CASSRSGELFF
TGCGCCAGCAGTCGGTCCGGGGAGCTGTTTTTT
>TRBD1|TRBV7-2|-|TRBJ2-7
CASSSQGAGVYEQYF
TGTGCCAGCAGCTCCCAGGGGGCTGGTGTGTACGAGCAGTACTTC
>-|TRBV5-1|-|TRBJ1-5
CASSPSAGVDQPQHF
TGCGCCAGCAGCCCGTCAGCAGGGGTCGATCAGCCCCAGCATTTT
>TRBD1|TRBV6-5|-|TRBJ2-7
CASSTDRGTYEQYF
TGTGCCAGCAGTACCGACAGGGGGACCTACGAGCAGTACTTC
>-|TRBV9|-|TRBJ1-2
CASSEGGNYGYTF
TGTGCCAGCAGCGAAGGGGGGAACTATGGCTACACCTTC
>-|TRBV4-3|-|TRBJ1-3
CASSQSSSGNTIYF
TGCGCCAGCAGCCAAAGTAGCTCTGGAAACACCATATATTTT